The 2 T cell receptor beta chains given below trace back to one sample, sequenced in a study of Graves' ophthalmopathy and Graves' hyperthyroidism. The sequenced template was RNA, covering the TCR beta CDR3 region. Amplification began with first-round RT-PCR using HTBI primers, then second-round multiplex PCR was performed. MiXCR, run by TCRdb on the multiplex PCR reads, gives a single entry per CDR3 protein. The data hold 600,000 to 700,000 distinct CDR3 sequences, with about 38% observed a single time. Sequenced: peripheral blood. The receptors were gathered from an adult man with Graves' ophthalmopathy.

Note on this clonotype: At one boundary the junction diverges from the germline segment, which might be a read error. The chain employs TRBV20-1 and TRBJ2-2; D may be TRBD1 (6 bases). This CDR3 contains 14 residues. Per the germline V gene, CDR1 is DFQATT and CDR2 is SNEGSKA (reference sequence). The CDR3 DNA follows: TGCAGTGCTCAGGCACCTCCCACCGTAGGGGGGCTGTTTTTT. This translates into CSAQAPPTVGGLFF.

The chain recombines TRBV7-2 with TRBJ1-2; a weak D match, TRBD1 (6 bases). Trimming stripped 1 base from V and 2 bases from J, with 14 bases between. The CDR3 runs to 16 residues. Germline CDR1 is SGHTA and CDR2 is FQGNSA. The CDR3 sequence is CASSLGPGGRNYGYTF. The CDR3, as DNA: TGTGCCAGCAGCTTAGGCCCGGGGGGGCGCAACTATGGCTACACCTTC.